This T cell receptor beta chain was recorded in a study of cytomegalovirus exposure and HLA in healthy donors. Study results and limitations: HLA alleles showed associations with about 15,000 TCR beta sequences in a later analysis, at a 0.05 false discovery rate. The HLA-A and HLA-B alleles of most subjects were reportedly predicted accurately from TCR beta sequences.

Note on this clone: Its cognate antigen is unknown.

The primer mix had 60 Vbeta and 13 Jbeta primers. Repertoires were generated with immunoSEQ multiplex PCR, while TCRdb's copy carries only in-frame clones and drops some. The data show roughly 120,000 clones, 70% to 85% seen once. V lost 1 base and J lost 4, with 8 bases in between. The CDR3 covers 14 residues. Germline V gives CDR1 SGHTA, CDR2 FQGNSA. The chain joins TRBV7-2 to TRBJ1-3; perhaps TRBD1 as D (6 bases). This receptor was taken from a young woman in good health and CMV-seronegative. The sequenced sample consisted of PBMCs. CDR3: CASSLGGQGNTIYF. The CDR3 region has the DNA TGTGCCAGCAGCTTAGGGGGGCAAGGAAACACCATATATTTT.